A single sample gave rise to the 6 T cell receptor beta chains below, sequenced in a study of CD8+ T cells in alopecia areata. The treatment is: oral pan-JAK inhibitor, 5-10 mg twice daily. In each case, RNA was isolated and then reverse transcribed into cDNA as the sequencing template. Libraries were prepared by immunoSEQ multiplex PCR; TCRdb keeps only in-frame clonotypes and omits some of them. In the table there are about 290,000 clones, nearly 60% of which are singletons. Sequences were derived from CD4+ T cells sorted from blood, sampled at week 24, from a patient treated with tofacitinib. The receptors stem from a human donor with alopecia areata.

The gene calls are TRBV2 and TRBJ2-1; D is ambiguous. Looked up from germline, CDR1 is SNHLY and CDR2 is FYNNEI. V dropped 6 bases and J dropped 4 bases, with 13 bases sitting between them. CDR3 length: 14 residues. CDR3 protein: CASSLLLPYNEQFF. Here the CDR3 DNA reads TGTGCCAGCAGCCTCCTCTTACCATACAATGAGCAGTTCTTC.

V and J are TRBV30 and TRBJ2-7; 9 positions match TRBD1. V was clipped by 4 bases and J by 5 bases; unmatched bases: 9. In germline, CDR1 is GTSNPN, CDR2 SVGIG (reference sequence). The CDR3 sequence is 14 residues long. DNA of the CDR3: TGTGCCTGGAATTTCCCGGACAGGGGCGACGAGCAGTACTTC. Protein product: CAWNFPDRGDEQYF.

The chain combines TRBV30 with TRBJ2-5; weak D call: TRBD1 (6 bases). This CDR3 has 14 residues. The germline V gene encodes CDR1 GTSNPN and CDR2 SVGIG (reference sequence). V was trimmed by 5 bases and J by 2 bases, leaving 15 bases between them. Here the CDR3 reads CAWARLQGQETQYF. CDR3 nucleotides: TGTGCCTGGGCCCGCCTACAGGGTCAAGAGACCCAGTACTTC. Complete variable domain (other parts from reference TRBV30 and TRBJ2-5): SQTIHQWPATLVQPVGSPLSLECTVEGTSNPNLYWYRQAAGRGLQLLFYSVGIGQISSEVPQNLSASRPQDRQFILSSKKLLLSDSGFYLCAWARLQGQETQYFGPGTRLLVL.

The rearrangement links TRBV6-5 to TRBJ2-7; a possible D gene is TRBD1 (6 bases). This CDR3 has 16 amino acids. Germline V gene lookup returns CDR1 MNHEY and CDR2 SVGAGI. V was clipped by 0 bases and J by 2 bases, with 14 bases between them. CDR3 loop: CASSYSSETGAYEQYF. In DNA form, the CDR3 reads TGTGCCAGCAGTTACTCGAGCGAGACAGGAGCCTACGAGCAGTACTTC.

The genes are TRBV2 and TRBJ1-4; D is undetermined. From germline, CDR1 is SNHLY and CDR2 FYNNEI. The germline V and J ends were trimmed by 8 bases and 14 bases, with 18 bases remaining between them. The CDR3 loop spans 12 amino acids. CDR3 sequence: CASSAQRSRLFF. CDR3 DNA: TGTGCCAGCTCAGCTCAACGTAGTCGCCTGTTTTTT.

This chain uses TRBV6-5 with TRBJ1-1; D gene ambiguous. CDR1 is MNHEY, CDR2 SVGAGI, per germline. V was shortened by 0 bases and J by 6 bases, with 5 bases between the two germline ends. The CDR3 loop spans 12 amino acids. The CDR3 loop reads CASSYSGSEAFF. CDR3 sequence (DNA): TGTGCCAGCAGTTACTCGGGGTCTGAAGCTTTCTTT.